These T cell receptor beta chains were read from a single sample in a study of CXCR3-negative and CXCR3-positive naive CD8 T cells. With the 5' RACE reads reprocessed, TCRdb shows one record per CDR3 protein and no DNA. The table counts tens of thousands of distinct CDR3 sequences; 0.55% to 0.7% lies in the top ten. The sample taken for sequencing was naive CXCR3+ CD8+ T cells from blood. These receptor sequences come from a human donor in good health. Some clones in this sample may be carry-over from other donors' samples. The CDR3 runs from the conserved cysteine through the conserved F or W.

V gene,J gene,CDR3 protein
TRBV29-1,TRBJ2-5,CSVAGLAGDSQETQYF
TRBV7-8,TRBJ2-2,CASSFTGLITGELFF
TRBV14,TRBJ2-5,CASSQERSSQETQYF
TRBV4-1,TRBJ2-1,CASSQVYNEQFF
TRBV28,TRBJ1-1,CASSKIVSGSRNTEAFF
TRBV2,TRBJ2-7,CASSEALRGEQYF
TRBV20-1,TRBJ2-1,CSARVVSLNNEQFF
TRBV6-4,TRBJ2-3,CASSPGTGEDTQYF
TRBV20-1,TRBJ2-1,CSAPILAGVNNEQFF
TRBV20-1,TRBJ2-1,CSAQEGQGAWGEQFF
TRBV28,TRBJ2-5,CASSSRRDGEETQYF
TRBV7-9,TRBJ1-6,CASSQIRQLEPLHF
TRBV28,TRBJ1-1,CASSFRTLRAFF
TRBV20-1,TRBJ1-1,CSAKNRDLPSNTEAFF
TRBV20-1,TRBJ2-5,CSARGLEGRETQYF
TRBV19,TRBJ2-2,CASSFSFLETGELFF
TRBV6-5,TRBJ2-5,CASSLGTSEETQYF
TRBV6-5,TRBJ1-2,CASSYSGQENYGYTF
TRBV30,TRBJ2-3,CAWNVGGQEDTQYF
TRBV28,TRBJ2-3,CASSPPTTPLTQYF
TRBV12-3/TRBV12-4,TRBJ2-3,CASSHFLAGTQGDTQYF
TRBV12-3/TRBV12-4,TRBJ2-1,CASSPGGGHNEQFF
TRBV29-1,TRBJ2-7,CSAGTGDYEQYF
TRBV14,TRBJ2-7,CASSQETRSSGYEQYF
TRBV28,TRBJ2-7,CASSPGYDSYEQYF
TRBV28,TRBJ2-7,CASSLFSSGRTTYEQYF
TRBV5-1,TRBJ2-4,CASSLGTEAKNIQYF
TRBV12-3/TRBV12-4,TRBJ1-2,CASSFWPGGAQKAGYTF
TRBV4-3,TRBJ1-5,CASSQDGGANQPQHF
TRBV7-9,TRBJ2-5,CASSNPTHQETQYF
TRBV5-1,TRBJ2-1,CATTSGVNEQFF
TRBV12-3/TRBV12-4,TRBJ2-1,CASSWSGLSSYNEQFF
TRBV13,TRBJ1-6,CASSSGTGNSPLHF